This is a list of T cell receptor beta chains from one sample in a study of cytomegalovirus exposure and HLA in healthy donors. This table comes from immunoSEQ multiplex PCR, and its TCRdb copy is limited to in-frame clones, with some not included. The sample includes 100,000 to 150,000 clones, around three quarters of them seen just once. Sequenced sample: PBMCs. The receptor source for this set is a man younger than 45 in good health and CMV-seropositive. Each CDR3 is given with its conserved first and last residue. A D gene is named only where the DNA matches it firmly. Expanded clones get a size class; other rows say once, few or many, or leave the size out.

v_call	d_call	j_call	clone_size	cdr3_aa	cdr3_nt
TRBV30	-	TRBJ2-2	-	CAWSVGVSNTGELFF	TGTGCCTGGAGTGTCGGAGTCTCGAACACCGGGGAGCTGTTTTTT
TRBV6-6	TRBD1	TRBJ1-2	-	CASSLGQGKNYGYTF	TGTGCCAGCAGTTTAGGACAGGGGAAGAACTATGGCTACACCTTC
TRBV4-2	TRBD2	TRBJ2-3	once	CASSQDWASGGSTDTQYF	TGTGCCAGCAGCCAAGATTGGGCTAGCGGGGGAAGTACAGATACGCAGTATTTT
TRBV6-4	TRBD1	TRBJ2-3	-	CASSRRTGTDTQYF	TGTGCCAGCAGTCGAAGGACAGGAACAGATACGCAGTATTTT
TRBV29-1	-	TRBJ1-5	few	CSVKPAEMSPWSNQPQHF	TGCAGCGTCAAGCCAGCGGAAATGTCGCCCTGGAGCAATCAGCCCCAGCATTTT
TRBV5-1	-	TRBJ1-4	-	CASSLAHGGATNEKLFF	TGCGCCAGCAGCTTGGCTCACGGGGGGGCAACTAATGAAAAACTGTTTTTT
TRBV29-1	-	TRBJ2-5	-	CSVPDREGKTQYF	TGCAGCGTTCCGGACAGGGAGGGAAAGACCCAGTACTTC
TRBV5-4	TRBD1	TRBJ2-1	once	CASSLMMAGGENEQFF	TGTGCCAGCAGCTTGATGATGGCAGGGGGCGAAAATGAGCAGTTCTTC
TRBV9	TRBD2	TRBJ2-1	-	CASSVGLAGYNEQFF	TGTGCCAGCAGCGTAGGACTAGCGGGCTACAATGAGCAGTTCTTC
TRBV9	-	TRBJ1-1	-	CASSTGGRGNTEAFF	TGTGCCAGCAGCACCGGGGGGCGCGGGAACACTGAAGCTTTCTTT
TRBV5-1	-	TRBJ2-1	-	CASSADGGAGNEQFF	TGCGCCAGCAGCGCTGATGGGGGGGCCGGCAATGAGCAGTTCTTC